Sequencing of this T cell receptor beta chain was carried out in a study of blood T cell repertoires in COVID-19. Study-wide background: T cells, B-cell-depleted T cells, or PBMCs supplied cDNA or gDNA.

The data were produced by immunoSEQ multiplex PCR, yet TCRdb's version contains in-frame clones alone and is incomplete. The sample yields about 300,000 clones, about nine tenths seen once. Germline CDR1 is SGHNT and CDR2 is YENEEA. Between the trimmed V and J ends, which lost 1 base and 0 bases, there was a span of 10 bases. This CDR3 contains 15 residues. This receptor was obtained from a woman in her thirties with COVID-19, enrolled during active disease. This chain links TRBV11-3 with TRBJ2-7; a possible D gene is TRBD1 (5 bases). What was sequenced was peripheral blood. The CDR3 spells CASSLGQGGSYEQYV. For the CDR3, the DNA is TGTGCCAGCAGCTTAGGTCAGGGCGGCTCCTACGAGCAGTACGTC.